A selection of T cell receptor beta chains follows, all from one sample in a study of neurological immune-mediated disorders. TCRdb analysed the 5' RACE reads with MiXCR anew, one entry per CDR3 protein. The data contain 30,000 to 45,000 distinct CDR3 sequences, roughly 11% of them singletons. The sample consisted of CD4+ T cells from blood. These receptors all come from a woman between 25 and 40 years old with HTLV-1-associated myelopathy (HAM/TSP). CDR3s include the opening cysteine and the closing phenylalanine or tryptophan. The D gene is left open where the match is weak. Clone sizes are given selectively: once, few, many, or a class where the clone is expanded.

v_call: TRBV6-1
clone_size: many
j_call: TRBJ2-2
d_call: -
cdr3_length: 15
cdr3_aa: CASSEAAARAGELFF
cdr3_nt: TGTGCCAGCAGTGAAGCCGCAGCGAGGGCCGGGGAGCTGTTTTTT

v_call: TRBV6-6
clone_size: once
j_call: TRBJ1-1
d_call: -
cdr3_length: 15
cdr3_aa: CATHRSGRQNTEAFF
cdr3_nt: TGTGCCACCCACCGTTCGGGACGGCAGAACACTGAAGCTTTCTTT

v_call: TRBV5-1
clone_size: many
j_call: TRBJ2-5
d_call: TRBD1
cdr3_length: 15
cdr3_aa: CASSLEGQGAGTQYF
cdr3_nt: TGCGCCAGCAGCTTGGAGGGACAGGGGGCCGGGACCCAGTACTTC

v_call: TRBV29-1
clone_size: many
j_call: TRBJ1-1
d_call: -
cdr3_length: 12
cdr3_aa: CSAVGGGTEAFF
cdr3_nt: TGCAGCGCCGTGGGGGGAGGAACTGAAGCTTTCTTT

v_call: TRBV18
clone_size: many
j_call: TRBJ1-2
d_call: TRBD1
cdr3_length: 16
cdr3_aa: CASSPDQTGLGYGYTF
cdr3_nt: TGTGCCAGCTCACCGGATCAGACAGGGTTGGGATATGGCTACACCTTC

v_call: TRBV25-1
clone_size: many
j_call: TRBJ2-1
d_call: -
cdr3_length: 11
cdr3_aa: CASSGGDEQFF
cdr3_nt: TGTGCCAGCAGTGGGGGAGACGAGCAGTTCTTC

v_call: TRBV20-1
clone_size: -
j_call: TRBJ1-2
d_call: -
cdr3_length: 15
cdr3_aa: CSASLAGVRDYGYTF
cdr3_nt: TGCAGTGCTAGTCTAGCGGGGGTGAGAGACTATGGCTACACCTTC

v_call: TRBV5-6
clone_size: few
j_call: TRBJ2-1
d_call: TRBD2
cdr3_length: 17
cdr3_aa: CASSRPLLAGGPDEQFF
cdr3_nt: TGTGCCAGCAGCCGCCCCCTCTTAGCGGGGGGGCCAGATGAGCAGTTCTTC

v_call: TRBV20-1
clone_size: many
j_call: TRBJ2-7
d_call: -
cdr3_length: 14
cdr3_aa: CSASQGGDPHEQYF
cdr3_nt: TGCAGTGCTAGTCAGGGGGGGGACCCCCACGAGCAGTACTTC

v_call: TRBV30
clone_size: -
j_call: TRBJ1-3
d_call: -
cdr3_length: 14
cdr3_aa: CAGTKGAPGNTIYF
cdr3_nt: TGTGCCGGAACGAAGGGTGCTCCTGGAAACACCATATATTTT

v_call: TRBV5-1
clone_size: many
j_call: TRBJ2-7
d_call: -
cdr3_length: 16
cdr3_aa: CASSPLGQTGAYEQYF
cdr3_nt: TGCGCCAGCAGCCCTCTTGGACAGACGGGCGCCTACGAGCAGTACTTC

v_call: TRBV2
clone_size: few
j_call: TRBJ1-5
d_call: -
cdr3_length: 14
cdr3_aa: CASRYGPSNQPQHF
cdr3_nt: TGTGCCAGCAGATACGGCCCGAGCAATCAGCCCCAGCATTTT

v_call: TRBV10-3
clone_size: many
j_call: TRBJ2-1
d_call: -
cdr3_length: 16
cdr3_aa: CAISGPQSGKLNEQFF
cdr3_nt: TGTGCCATCAGTGGGCCCCAGTCAGGGAAATTGAATGAGCAGTTCTTC

v_call: TRBV2
clone_size: many
j_call: TRBJ2-4
d_call: TRBD1
cdr3_length: 13
cdr3_aa: CASSGQGKNIQYF
cdr3_nt: TGTGCCAGCAGTGGACAGGGGAAAAACATTCAGTACTTC

v_call: TRBV18
clone_size: many
j_call: TRBJ1-2
d_call: TRBD1
cdr3_length: 16
cdr3_aa: CASSPVRTGGVYGYTF
cdr3_nt: TGTGCCAGCTCACCTGTTCGGACAGGGGGAGTCTATGGCTACACCTTC

v_call: TRBV11-3
clone_size: many
j_call: TRBJ1-1
d_call: -
cdr3_length: 13
cdr3_aa: CASSLGGFVEAFF
cdr3_nt: TGTGCCAGCAGCTTAGGGGGTTTTGTTGAAGCTTTCTTT

v_call: TRBV2
clone_size: many
j_call: TRBJ2-2
d_call: TRBD2
cdr3_length: 16
cdr3_aa: CASTSTGTINSGELFF
cdr3_nt: TGTGCCAGCACAAGCACCGGGACTATTAACTCCGGGGAGCTGTTTTTT

v_call: TRBV7-9
clone_size: many
j_call: TRBJ1-4
d_call: -
cdr3_length: 15
cdr3_aa: CASSLLTFAEEKLFF
cdr3_nt: TGTGCCAGCAGCTTACTTACCTTCGCAGAGGAAAAACTGTTTTTT

v_call: TRBV20-1
clone_size: many
j_call: TRBJ1-2
d_call: TRBD1
cdr3_length: 13
cdr3_aa: CSASPGQGHGYTF
cdr3_nt: TGCAGTGCTAGTCCGGGACAGGGACATGGCTACACCTTC

v_call: TRBV20-1
clone_size: many
j_call: TRBJ2-1
d_call: -
cdr3_length: 16
cdr3_aa: CSARDKGTPSYNEQFF
cdr3_nt: TGCAGTGCTAGAGATAAGGGGACACCATCCTACAATGAGCAGTTCTTC

v_call: TRBV5-1
clone_size: many
j_call: TRBJ1-1
d_call: -
cdr3_length: 15
cdr3_aa: CASSLGISKGTEAFF
cdr3_nt: TGCGCCAGCAGCTTGGGCATTTCCAAGGGGACTGAAGCTTTCTTT

v_call: TRBV7-2
clone_size: many
j_call: TRBJ1-2
d_call: -
cdr3_length: 12
cdr3_aa: CASSPAGNGYTF
cdr3_nt: TGTGCCAGCAGCCCAGCAGGGAATGGCTACACCTTC

v_call: TRBV5-1
clone_size: many
j_call: TRBJ2-3
d_call: -
cdr3_length: 14
cdr3_aa: CASSEALAQDTQYF
cdr3_nt: TGCGCCAGCAGTGAAGCGCTAGCGCAAGATACGCAGTATTTT

v_call: TRBV11-3
clone_size: few
j_call: TRBJ2-3
d_call: -
cdr3_length: 14
cdr3_aa: CATSSGGGTDTQYF
cdr3_nt: TGTGCCACCTCCTCTGGCGGGGGCACAGATACGCAGTATTTT

v_call: TRBV12-3/TRBV12-4
clone_size: many
j_call: TRBJ1-1
d_call: -
cdr3_length: 12
cdr3_aa: CASSFGNTEAFF
cdr3_nt: TGTGCCAGCAGTTTTGGAAACACTGAAGCTTTCTTT

v_call: TRBV5-1
clone_size: few
j_call: TRBJ2-2
d_call: -
cdr3_length: 14
cdr3_aa: CASSLVTVRGELFF
cdr3_nt: TGCGCCAGCAGCTTGGTTACGGTGCGCGGGGAGCTGTTTTTT

v_call: TRBV29-1
clone_size: many
j_call: TRBJ2-3
d_call: TRBD2
cdr3_length: 13
cdr3_aa: CSGSGGPTDTQYF
cdr3_nt: TGCAGCGGTTCGGGGGGACCCACAGATACGCAGTATTTT

v_call: TRBV5-1
clone_size: many
j_call: TRBJ1-2
d_call: -
cdr3_length: 12
cdr3_aa: CASSLAGYGYTF
cdr3_nt: TGCGCCAGCAGCTTGGCAGGGTATGGCTACACCTTC

v_call: TRBV7-9
clone_size: many
j_call: TRBJ2-3
d_call: TRBD1
cdr3_length: 14
cdr3_aa: CASSTTRQGNTQYF
cdr3_nt: TGTGCCAGCAGCACCACTAGACAGGGAAATACGCAGTATTTT